Below, 8 T cell receptor beta chains from the same sample are listed, as sequenced in a study of identical twins. MiXCR, applied by TCRdb to the 5' RACE reads, yields one record per CDR3 protein. The data show about 200,000 distinct CDR3 sequences, with about a tenth seen just once and around 5% held by the top ten. Sequenced sample: memory (CD45RO+) T cells sorted from blood. All receptors derive from a woman between 18 and 29 years old in good health.

The chain carries TRBV12-3 or TRBV12-4 and TRBJ1-2; D uncertain. V lost 3 bases and J 6 bases, leaving 11 bases between the germline ends. This CDR3 has 13 amino acids. The CDR3 nucleotides are TGTGCCAGCAGTTTGCGGGAATTGAATGGCTACACCTTC. Translating gives CASSLRELNGYTF.

This chain connects TRBV19 to TRBJ2-1, with TRBD1 as a possible D gene (5 bases). The CDR3 covers 15 residues. V shed 5 bases and J shed 3 bases, with 14 bases lying between them. The germline CDR1 and CDR2 sequences are LNHDA and SQIVND (reference sequence). CDR3 nucleotides: TGTGCCAGTAGTTTGACGCAGGGAAACTACAATGAGCAGTTCTTC. Amino acid sequence: CASSLTQGNYNEQFF.

This clonotype was found many times. This chain joins TRBV12-3 or TRBV12-4 and TRBJ2-7, with a weak D call TRBD1 (6 bases). The CDR3 runs to 15 residues. Trimming took off 4 bases at V and 2 bases at J, with 15 bases between the two ends. CDR3 loop: CASSSPTTGPYEQYF. CDR3 DNA: TGTGCCAGCAGTTCCCCAACGACAGGCCCCTACGAGCAGTACTTC.

This clonotype was seen more than once but under ten times. This chain connects TRBV6-1 to TRBJ2-6; D unclear. Trimming cost V 7 bases and J 3 bases, with 10 bases left between them. Germline-derived CDR1 and CDR2 are MNHNS and SASEGT. This CDR3 comprises 14 residues. In nucleotides, the CDR3 is TGTGCCAGCAAGTCCCCTTATGGGGCCAACGTCCTGACTTTC. The encoded protein is CASKSPYGANVLTF.

This clonotype has a count of ten or more. V is TRBV12-3 or TRBV12-4 and J is TRBJ2-7; possible D gene TRBD2, 5 bases. The CDR3 has 14 amino acids. V lost 5 bases and J lost 3, with 14 bases in between. Here the CDR3 DNA reads TGTGCCAGCAGTCCCGGACTGGGGAACTACGAGCAGTACTTC. Protein product: CASSPGLGNYEQYF.

This chain connects TRBV12-3 or TRBV12-4 to TRBJ2-5, with 7 bases aligning to TRBD2. Trimming took 3 bases from V and 2 from J; bases not matched to a gene: 6. The CDR3 has 15 residues. The CDR3 region has the DNA TGTGCCAGCAGTTTTCCCGGGGGGTATCAAGAGACCCAGTACTTC. Translated, it gives CASSFPGGYQETQYF.

The sample holds a few counts of this clonotype. J is TRBJ1-5 and V is TRBV5-1; tentative D call: TRBD1 (6 bases). Germline V gives CDR1 SGHRS, CDR2 YFSETQ. V was pared by 1 base and J by 4 bases, with 12 bases between. This CDR3 contains 15 residues. The CDR3 bases are TGCGCCAGCAGCTTGCAGGGGACGGTAAATCAGCCCCAGCATTTT. Translating gives CASSLQGTVNQPQHF. The variable domain in full, with the rest retrieved from reference TRBV5-1 and TRBJ1-5, is KAGVTQTPRYLIKTRGQQVTLSCSPISGHRSVSWYQQTPGQGLQFLFEYFSETQRNKGNFPGRFSGRQFSNSRSEMNVSTLELGDSALYLCASSLQGTVNQPQHFGDGTRLSIL.

The chain is built from TRBV12-3 or TRBV12-4 and TRBJ1-1, with 10 positions matching TRBD1. The CDR3 sequence is 13 residues long. V lost 5 bases, J lost 12 bases, and 9 bases stayed unmatched. The CDR3 is CASSILPGQGTFF. The CDR3, as DNA: TGTGCCAGCAGTATTTTACCGGGACAGGGGACTTTCTTT.